A selection of T cell receptor beta chains follows, all from one sample in a study of blood T cell repertoires in COVID-19. Profiling relied on immunoSEQ multiplex PCR, and the TCRdb table lists in-frame clones only, not all of them. The data contain 150,000 to 180,000 clones, roughly four fifths of them singletons. The specimen sequenced was peripheral blood. Receptor source: a woman aged 60-70 years with COVID-19, enrolled during active disease. Each CDR3 is given with its conserved first and last residue. Fields, in order: CDR3 length, V gene, CDR3 protein.

15 | TRBV9 | CASSPQGGVYNEQFF
13 | TRBV18 | CASSPDRVSEAFF
15 | TRBV14 | CATNAGFASGNTIYF
16 | TRBV14 | CASSPLGTGVINEQFF
18 | TRBV6-1 | CASSENLGSGGSNTEAFF
15 | TRBV2 | CASSRDGGNVYGYTF
13 | TRBV12-3/TRBV12-4 | CASSNKNTGELFF
14 | TRBV9 | CASSVSGSHYEQYF
14 | TRBV19 | CASSPQGGNTEAFF
17 | TRBV19 | CASSPRGLSSYNSPLHF
17 | TRBV19 | CASSTRPPGVTNEKLFF
14 | TRBV11-2 | CASSRTGTTDTQYF
15 | TRBV11-1 | CASSIRQGRNSPLHF
14 | TRBV5-4 | CASSTLQGPGGYTF
16 | TRBV11-2 | CASSSRTGGAYNEQFF
14 | TRBV7-2 | CASSTGLHTDTQYF
16 | TRBV7-9 | CASSLPTGTGGQKLFF
14 | TRBV27 | CASSLRVEDYGYTF
16 | TRBV18 | CASSPPDRTAINGYTF
17 | TRBV7-9 | CASSLPLGDRASGEQFF
13 | TRBV19 | CASQVSMNTEAFF
13 | TRBV6-5 | CATTTRGNQPQHF
15 | TRBV24-1 | CATSEGGVNTGELFF
15 | TRBV19 | CASSPGWDTNYGYTF
12 | TRBV29-1 | CSAGFPDQPQHF
18 | TRBV11-2 | CASSLYLLAGAEPYEQYF
15 | TRBV6-5 | CASSYDSGRNGELFF
14 | TRBV6-5 | CASSVGQGNSPLHF
12 | TRBV10-3 | CAISRLENEQFF
14 | TRBV29-1 | CSAILQTGRTEAFF
18 | TRBV7-8 | CASSLVDRVASGANVLTF
18 | TRBV11-1 | CASSLALLAGGLYNEQFF
10 | TRBV2 | CASNGGEAFF
14 | TRBV5-4 | CASSYRGVGSPLHF
14 | TRBV7-6 | CASSFREFSNEQFF
15 | TRBV5-1 | CASSLEYRPNEKLFF
14 | TRBV5-1 | CASSQGTGGSEAFF